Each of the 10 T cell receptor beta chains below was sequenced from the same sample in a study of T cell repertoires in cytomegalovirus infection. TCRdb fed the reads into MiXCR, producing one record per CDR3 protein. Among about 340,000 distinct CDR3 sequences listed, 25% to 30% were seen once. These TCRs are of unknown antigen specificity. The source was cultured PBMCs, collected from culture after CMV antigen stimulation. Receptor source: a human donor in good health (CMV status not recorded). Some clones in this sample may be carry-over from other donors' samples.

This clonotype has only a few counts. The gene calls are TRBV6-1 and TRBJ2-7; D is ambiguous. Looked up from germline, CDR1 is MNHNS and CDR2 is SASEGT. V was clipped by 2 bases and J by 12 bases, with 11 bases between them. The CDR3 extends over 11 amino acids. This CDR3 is CASSERTRWYF. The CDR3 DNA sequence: TGTGCCAGCAGTGAACGGACCCGATGGTACTTC.

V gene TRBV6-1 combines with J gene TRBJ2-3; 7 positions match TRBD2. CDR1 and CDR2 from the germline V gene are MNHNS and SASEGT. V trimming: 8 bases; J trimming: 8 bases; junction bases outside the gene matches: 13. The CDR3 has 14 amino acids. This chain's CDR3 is CASRVPGGRGTQYF. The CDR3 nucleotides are TGTGCCAGCCGAGTGCCGGGAGGCCGAGGTACGCAGTATTTT.

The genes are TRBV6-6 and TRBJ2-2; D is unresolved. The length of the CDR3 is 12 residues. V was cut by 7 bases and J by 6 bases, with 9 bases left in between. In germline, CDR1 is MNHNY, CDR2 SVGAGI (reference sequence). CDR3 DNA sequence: TGTGCCAGCACCCCCTCGGCCGGGGAGCTGTTTTTT. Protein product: CASTPSAGELFF.

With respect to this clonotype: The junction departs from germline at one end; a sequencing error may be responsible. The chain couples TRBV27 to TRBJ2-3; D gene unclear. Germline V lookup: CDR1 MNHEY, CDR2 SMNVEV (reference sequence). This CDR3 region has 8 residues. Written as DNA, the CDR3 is TGTGCCAGCACCCGGGCAATTTTT. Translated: CASTRAIF.

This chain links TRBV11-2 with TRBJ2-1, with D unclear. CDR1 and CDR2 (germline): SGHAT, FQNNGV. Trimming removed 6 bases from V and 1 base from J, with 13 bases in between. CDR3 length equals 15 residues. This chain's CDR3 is CASRSLRTSYNEQFF. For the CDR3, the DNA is TGTGCCAGCAGGAGTCTTAGGACGTCCTACAATGAGCAGTTCTTC. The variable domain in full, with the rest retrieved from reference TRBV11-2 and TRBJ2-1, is EAGVAQSPRYKIIEKRQSVAFWCNPISGHATLYWYQQILGQGPKLLIQFQNNGVVDDSQLPKDRFSAERLKGVDSTLKIQPAKLEDSAVYLCASRSLRTSYNEQFFGPGTRLTVL.

The CDR3 loop is CASSLGGDDTGELFF. CDR3 DNA sequence: TGTGCCAGCAGCTTAGGCGGCGACGACACCGGGGAGCTGTTTTTT. This rearrangement joins TRBV7-9 to TRBJ2-2; D gene unclear. Germline loops: CDR1 SEHNR, CDR2 FQNEAQ (reference sequence). This CDR3 contains 15 residues. V was clipped by 1 base and J by 3 bases, with 9 bases between them.

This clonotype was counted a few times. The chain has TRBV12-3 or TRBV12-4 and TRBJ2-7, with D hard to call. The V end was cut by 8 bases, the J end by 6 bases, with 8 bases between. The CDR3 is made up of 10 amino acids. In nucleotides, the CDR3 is TGTGCCAGCGGCATCACCGAGCAGTACTTC. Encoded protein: CASGITEQYF.

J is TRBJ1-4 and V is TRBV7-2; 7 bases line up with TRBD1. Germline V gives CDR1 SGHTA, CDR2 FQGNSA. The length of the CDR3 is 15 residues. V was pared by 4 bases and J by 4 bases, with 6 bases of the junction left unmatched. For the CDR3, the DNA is TGTGCCAGCAGCTACCGACAGGGTATTAATGAAAAACTGTTTTTT. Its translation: CASSYRQGINEKLFF.

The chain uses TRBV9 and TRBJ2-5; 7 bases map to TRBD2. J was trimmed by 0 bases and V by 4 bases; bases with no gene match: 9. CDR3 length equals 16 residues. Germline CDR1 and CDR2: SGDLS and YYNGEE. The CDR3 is CASSTHKREDQETQYF. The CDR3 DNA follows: TGTGCCAGCAGCACCCACAAACGGGAGGACCAAGAGACCCAGTACTTC.

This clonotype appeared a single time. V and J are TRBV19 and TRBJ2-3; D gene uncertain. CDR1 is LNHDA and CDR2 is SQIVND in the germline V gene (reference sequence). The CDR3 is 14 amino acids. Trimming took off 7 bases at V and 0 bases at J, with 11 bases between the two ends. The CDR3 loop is CASKGVTSTDTQYF. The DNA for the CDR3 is TGTGCCAGTAAGGGCGTAACTAGCACAGATACGCAGTATTTT.